This passage covers 20 T cell receptor beta chains from one sample sequenced in a study of cytotoxic CD8 clonotypes in ibrutinib-treated CLL. The data were produced by immunoSEQ multiplex PCR, yet TCRdb's version contains in-frame clones alone and is incomplete. The repertoire holds some 300,000 clones, with roughly 80% as singletons. Sequenced here: PBMCs, sampled before ibrutinib treatment. These receptors were obtained from a human donor with chronic lymphocytic leukemia.

The chain couples TRBV9 to TRBJ2-7; the match to TRBD2 covers 12 bases. The length of the CDR3 is 16 residues. The junction had 5 bases not matched to a gene; V was cut back by 4 bases and J by 0 bases. Per germline, CDR1 SGDLS and CDR2 YYNGEE. CDR3 loop: CASSPTSGSLSYEQYF. The CDR3 coding sequence is TGTGCCAGCAGCCCGACTAGCGGGAGCCTCTCCTACGAGCAGTACTTC.

The CDR3 region is CASSAPPHNTSGRRYEQYF. CDR3 bases: TGTGCCAGCAGTGCGCCACCGCATAACACTAGCGGGAGAAGGTACGAGCAGTACTTC. The V and J genes are TRBV2 and TRBJ2-7; 11 nucleotides agree with TRBD2. This CDR3 has 19 residues. Germline V lookup: CDR1 SNHLY, CDR2 FYNNEI. With V trimmed by 4 bases and J by 4 bases, 18 bases remained unmatched.

The chain combines TRBV7-2 with TRBJ2-7, with 9 nucleotides matching TRBD1. Germline CDR1 SGHTA, CDR2 FQGNSA. CDR3 size: 15 residues. Trimming removed 6 bases from V and 6 bases from J; junction bases left unmatched: 12. CDR3 in DNA: TGTGCCAGCAGGGCACTAGGGACAGGGTGGTCCGAGCAGTACTTC. It translates to CASRALGTGWSEQYF. Variable domain in full (rest from reference TRBV7-2 and TRBJ2-7): GAGVSQSPSNKVTEKGKDVELRCDPISGHTALYWYRQSLGQGLEFLIYFQGNSAPDKSGLPSDRFSAERTGGSVSTLTIQRTQQEDSAVYLCASRALGTGWSEQYFGPGTRLTVT.

V is TRBV23-1 and J is TRBJ2-3; D not certain. Being an ORF, TRBV23-1 has a function that is uncertain. Trimming stripped 0 bases from V and 3 bases from J, with 19 bases between. This CDR3 has 18 residues. CDR3 region: CASSQSVVQTLRTDTQYF. CDR3 sequence (DNA): TGCGCCAGCAGTCAATCGGTAGTGCAGACCCTAAGGACAGATACGCAGTATTTT.

This clone was detected only a few times. J is TRBJ2-1 and V is TRBV28; 10 nucleotides line up with TRBD1. V lost 4 bases, J lost 6 bases, and 9 bases stayed unmatched. The CDR3 totals 16 residues. CDR1 is MDHEN, CDR2 SYDVKM, per germline. This chain's CDR3 is CASSSPGTGVVNEQFF. The CDR3 DNA reads as TGTGCCAGCAGTTCCCCCGGGACAGGGGTTGTCAATGAGCAGTTCTTC.

This clone showed up just once. V and J are TRBV4-1 and TRBJ1-2, with D tentatively TRBD1 (6 bases). This CDR3 is built from 14 residues. V was cut by 0 bases and J by 5 bases, with 10 bases left in between. The germline V gene has CDR1 MGHRA and CDR2 YSYEKL. The CDR3 loop is CASSQETGRYGYTF. The CDR3 DNA is TGCGCCAGCAGCCAAGAAACAGGGCGATATGGCTACACCTTC.

This clone was found a few times. The gene calls are TRBV19 and TRBJ2-5, with D perhaps being TRBD1 or TRBD2 (6 bases each). V lost 6 bases and J 3 bases, leaving 14 bases between the germline ends. Germline CDR1 and CDR2: LNHDA and SQIVND (reference sequence). The CDR3 length is 14 residues. CDR3: CASSLGGGEETQYF. Written as DNA, the CDR3 is TGTGCCAGTAGCCTGGGGGGCGGGGAAGAGACCCAGTACTTC.

The genes are TRBV4-2 and TRBJ2-4; TRBD1 might be the D (6 bases). The V end was cut by 6 bases, the J end by 0 bases, with 15 bases between. Per germline, CDR1 LGHNA and CDR2 YNFKEQ. This CDR3 spans 16 amino acids. The CDR3 spells CASSWDIPLAKNIQYF. The DNA for the CDR3 is TGTGCCAGCAGTTGGGACATCCCACTAGCCAAAAACATTCAGTACTTC.

The rearrangement joins TRBV7-8 to TRBJ2-2; TRBD1 agrees at 10 bases. This CDR3 has 16 residues. J gave up 12 bases and V 2 bases, and 12 bases lay outside the gene matches. Germline CDR1 reads SGHVS; CDR2 reads FQNEAQ. For the CDR3, the DNA is TGTGCCAGCAGCTTACCCGGGGGACAGGGGCCGGCGAAGCTGTTTTTT. It codes for CASSLPGGQGPAKLFF.

The CDR3 loop is CASSSGGWQGGNIQYF. Written as DNA, the CDR3 is TGTGCCAGCAGCTCCGGGGGTTGGCAGGGAGGTAACATTCAGTACTTC. The rearrangement joins TRBV5-6 to TRBJ2-4; a possible D gene is TRBD2 (6 bases). The CDR3 consists of 16 residues. V was shortened by 3 bases and J by 7 bases, with 20 bases between the two germline ends. Germline CDR1 is SGHDT and CDR2 is YYEEEE.

The chain uses TRBV13 and TRBJ2-3, with a tentative D call TRBD2 (6 bases). The CDR3 has 15 amino acids. Germline V CDR1 and CDR2: PRHDT, FYEKMQ (reference sequence). Trimming stripped 5 bases from V and 1 base from J, with 13 bases between. CDR3 nucleotides: TGTGCCAGCAGCCCCGGGGTAGCGGGCACAGATACGCAGTATTTT. Protein product: CASSPGVAGTDTQYF.

V usage is TRBV27 and J usage is TRBJ2-1; 12 nucleotides align to TRBD2. With 2 bases clipped from V and 1 base from J, the junction kept 0 bases outside the gene matches. Germline loops: CDR1 MNHEY, CDR2 SMNVEV (reference sequence). This CDR3 has 16 residues. The chain's CDR3 is CASSLLAGGSYNEQFF. The CDR3 DNA sequence: TGTGCCAGCAGTTTACTAGCGGGAGGGTCCTACAATGAGCAGTTCTTC.

This chain links TRBV19 with TRBJ2-1; tentatively, D is TRBD2 (6 bases). The CDR3 spans 13 residues. Trimming pared 5 bases from V and 9 bases from J, leaving 14 bases between. Germline-derived CDR1 and CDR2 are LNHDA and SQIVND (reference sequence). The CDR3 DNA is TGTGCCAGTAGTCGACACCTGGGAGGTGAGCAGTTCTTC. It translates to CASSRHLGGEQFF.

The rearrangement links TRBV6-1 to TRBJ2-7; D gene unclear. The V end was cut by 3 bases, the J end by 7 bases, with 16 bases between. Germline CDR1 is MNHNS and CDR2 is SASEGT. The CDR3 sequence is 14 residues long. DNA of the CDR3: TGTGCCAGCAGTGATAGCATATCCCTGGTTGAGCAGTACTTC. Amino acid sequence: CASSDSISLVEQYF.

The chain joins TRBV30 to TRBJ2-7; tentatively, D is TRBD2 (5 bases). Trimming cost V 1 base and J 0 bases, with 16 bases left between them. Germline-derived CDR1 and CDR2 are GTSNPN and SVGIG (reference sequence). The CDR3 loop spans 16 amino acids. CDR3 nucleotides: TGTGCCTGGAGTGAGGTGCGGGCTAGCTACTCCTACGAGCAGTACTTC. It is translated as CAWSEVRASYSYEQYF.

This chain uses TRBV28 with TRBJ2-5, with TRBD1 identical over 7 bases. Losses at the gene ends were 1 base for V and 2 bases for J; bases not matched to a gene: 4. This CDR3 has 15 residues. Germline-derived CDR1 and CDR2 are MDHEN and SYDVKM. The CDR3 reads CASSLFARGQETQYF. For the CDR3, the DNA is TGTGCCAGCAGTTTATTTGCCAGGGGGCAAGAGACCCAGTACTTC.

The V gene is TRBV19, the J gene TRBJ2-1; D is perhaps TRBD1 or TRBD2 (5 bases each). This CDR3 has 12 amino acids. V lost 5 bases and J lost 9, with 11 bases in between. Germline loops: CDR1 LNHDA, CDR2 SQIVND (reference sequence). The CDR3 bases are TGTGCCAGTAGTCAACGGGGCGGTGAGCAGTTCTTC. Translating it yields CASSQRGGEQFF.

This clone was seen once. The chain recombines TRBV25-1 with TRBJ1-5; TRBD1 matches 7 bases. V trimming: 3 bases; J trimming: 4 bases; junction bases outside the gene matches: 9. Germline V gives CDR1 MGHDK, CDR2 SYGVNS. This CDR3 has 16 amino acids. The DNA of the CDR3 is TGTGCCAGCAGTGACCGATCGACAGGGTCAAATCAGCCCCAGCATTTT. Its protein product is CASSDRSTGSNQPQHF.

The V gene is TRBV19, the J gene TRBJ2-1, with 8 bases that match TRBD1. Germline lookup yields CDR1 LNHDA and CDR2 SQIVND (reference sequence). The CDR3 length is 15 residues. Germline trimming cut 4 bases from V and 3 bases from J; bases unmatched to any gene: 5. Here the CDR3 reads CASSRQGLFYNEQFF. The CDR3 DNA is TGTGCCAGTAGTAGACAGGGGTTGTTCTACAATGAGCAGTTCTTC.

The J gene is TRBJ2-2, the V gene TRBV5-1; D is unresolved. Trimming removed 0 bases from V and 2 bases from J, with 11 bases in between. The germline gives CDR1 SGHRS, CDR2 YFSETQ. CDR3 length: 16 residues. CDR3 region: CASSLGPGLNTGELFF. The CDR3 DNA follows: TGCGCCAGCAGCTTGGGCCCAGGATTAAACACCGGGGAGCTGTTTTTT.